Each of the 18 T cell receptor beta chains below was sequenced from the same sample in a study of blood T cell repertoires in COVID-19. TCRdb's copy holds only in-frame clones and misses some; the assay was immunoSEQ multiplex PCR. The top ten clones hold roughly 0.85% of a sample with 170,000 or so clones, around nine tenths of them seen once. The specimen was peripheral blood. These receptor sequences come from a woman under 30 who had recovered from COVID-19.

Ten or more counts support this clone. This chain connects TRBV6-2 or TRBV6-3 to TRBJ2-3; TRBD2 matches 9 bases. The CDR3 totals 16 residues. Germline assignment: CDR1 MNHEY and CDR2 SVGEGT. V lost 5 bases, J lost 4 bases, and 10 bases stayed unmatched. The CDR3 loop reads CASSPFSGGGSDTQYF. The CDR3 DNA follows: TGTGCCAGCAGTCCCTTTAGCGGGGGTGGATCAGATACGCAGTATTTT.

The chain couples TRBV7-2 to TRBJ2-5; D might be TRBD2 (6 bases). Germline loops: CDR1 SGHTA, CDR2 FQGNSA. The CDR3 consists of 18 residues. V was clipped by 3 bases and J by 4 bases, with 24 bases between them. CDR3 bases: TGTGCCAGCAGCTTCTTTTTTGGAATTAGTAGCGGAAGAGAGACCCAGTACTTC. Amino acid sequence: CASSFFFGISSGRETQYF.

The chain recombines TRBV19 with TRBJ1-5, with 7 bases aligning to TRBD1. J lost 3 bases, V lost 6 bases, and 8 bases had no gene match. CDR1 and CDR2 (germline): LNHDA, SQIVND (reference sequence). The CDR3 has 15 residues. This CDR3 is CASSYGTALNQPQHF. The CDR3 DNA sequence: TGTGCCAGTAGCTACGGGACAGCGCTCAATCAGCCCCAGCATTTT.

On this clone: Other nucleotide sequences in the sample specify the same CDR3. This chain connects TRBV2 to TRBJ2-1; the match to TRBD2 covers 12 bases. This CDR3 contains 14 residues. Germline CDR1 and CDR2: SNHLY and FYNNEI. Trimming at V came to 8 bases and at J to 3 bases, leaving 2 bases not matched to a gene. Here the CDR3 DNA reads TGTGCCAGCCGACTAGCGGGAGTCTACAATGAGCAGTTCTTC. This sequence encodes CASRLAGVYNEQFF.

V usage is TRBV19 and J usage is TRBJ2-3; 11 bases align to TRBD2. J gave up 5 bases and V 2 bases, and 6 bases lay outside the gene matches. Looked up from germline, CDR1 is LNHDA and CDR2 is SQIVND (reference sequence). This CDR3 has 16 residues. The CDR3, as DNA: TGTGCCAGTAGTATACTAGCGGGGGGTGCACAAGATACGCAGTATTTT. Translated, it gives CASSILAGGAQDTQYF.

The chain links TRBV7-2 to TRBJ1-5; D remains ambiguous. The germline CDR1 and CDR2 sequences are SGHTA and FQGNSA. The V end lost 5 bases, the J end lost 5 bases, and 13 bases lay between the germline ends. The CDR3 extends over 14 amino acids. The CDR3 region is CASSPINRDQPQHF. The CDR3 nucleotides are TGTGCCAGCAGCCCGATTAATAGAGATCAGCCCCAGCATTTT.

The rearrangement joins TRBV12-3 or TRBV12-4 to TRBJ2-1; D uncertain. V was pared by 3 bases and J by 4 bases, with 4 bases between. The CDR3 spans 12 residues. CDR3 amino acids: CASSFSYNEQFF. CDR3 bases: TGTGCCAGCAGTTTCTCGTACAATGAGCAGTTCTTC.

The chain employs TRBV18 and TRBJ1-2, with TRBD1 as a possible D gene (5 bases). Per the germline V gene, CDR1 is KGHSH and CDR2 is LQKENI. This CDR3 contains 15 residues. V lost 6 bases and J lost 2, with 16 bases in between. DNA of the CDR3: TGTGCCAGCTCGCCTCCCTCGGGGGGGAACTATGGCTACACCTTC. Translation: CASSPPSGGNYGYTF.

The chain combines TRBV6-6 with TRBJ2-1; no clear D. Trimming took 2 bases from V and 7 from J, leaving 6 bases between them. The CDR3 totals 12 residues. Germline CDR1 and CDR2: MNHNY and SVGAGI (reference sequence). As DNA, the CDR3 is TGTGCCAGCAGTTACCCGGTAAATGAGCAGTTCTTC. This codes for CASSYPVNEQFF.

J is TRBJ1-4 and V is TRBV24-1, with TRBD1 as a possible D gene (5 bases). The CDR3 is made up of 15 amino acids. The V end lost 4 bases, the J end lost 4 bases, and 12 bases lay between the germline ends. The germline gives CDR1 KGHDR, CDR2 SFDVKD. This chain's CDR3 is CATSDPTEINEKLFF. DNA for the CDR3: TGTGCCACCAGTGACCCGACAGAGATTAATGAAAAACTGTTTTTT.

This chain joins TRBV3-1 (or the pseudogene TRBV3-2) and TRBJ2-1, with D hard to call. CDR1 and CDR2 from the germline V gene are LGHDT and YNNKEL (reference sequence). CDR3 length equals 17 residues. Trimming took 0 bases from V and 0 from J, leaving 12 bases between them. In DNA form, the CDR3 reads TGTGCCAGCAGCCAAGATTTAATTGTGAGCTCCTACAATGAGCAGTTCTTC. It yields the protein CASSQDLIVSSYNEQFF.

This clone was seen just once. The V call is TRBV11-3, the J call TRBJ2-5; 9 positions match TRBD1. This CDR3 comprises 17 residues. Trimming removed 6 bases from V and 5 bases from J; junction bases left unmatched: 16. Germline loops: CDR1 SGHNT, CDR2 YENEEA. The CDR3 reads CASSLRSGQGLSETQYF. CDR3 in DNA: TGTGCCAGCAGTCTTAGGTCGGGACAGGGTCTGTCCGAGACCCAGTACTTC. Based on the CDR3 plus reference TRBV11-3 and TRBJ2-5, the full variable domain is EAGVVQSPRYKIIEKKQPVAFWCNPISGHNTLYWYLQNLGQGPELLIRYENEEAVDDSQLPKDRFSAERLKGVDSTLKIQPAELGDSAVYLCASSLRSGQGLSETQYFGPGTRLLVL.

The chain couples TRBV6-5 to TRBJ1-2; 9 nucleotides line up with TRBD1. CDR1 is MNHEY, CDR2 SVGAGI, per germline. V dropped 6 bases and J dropped 4; count of bases not matched to a gene: 3. The CDR3 spans 13 residues. The CDR3 region has the DNA TGTGCCAGCAGCCCGACAGGGGGCTATGGCTACACCTTC. Translation: CASSPTGGYGYTF.

The chain carries TRBV11-2 and TRBJ1-5, with D possibly matching TRBD1 (5 bases). In germline, CDR1 is SGHAT, CDR2 FQNNGV. CDR3 length equals 14 residues. V lost 3 bases, J lost 8 bases, and 14 bases lay in between. The CDR3 here is CASSLQGTIKPQHF. Written as DNA, the CDR3 is TGTGCCAGCAGCTTGCAGGGTACCATCAAGCCCCAGCATTTT.

A few counts support this clone. This chain joins TRBV7-2 and TRBJ2-1; TRBD2 agrees at 9 bases. Germline lookup yields CDR1 SGHTA and CDR2 FQGNSA. The CDR3 is made up of 16 amino acids. The trim removed 3 bases at V and 0 bases at J, leaving 3 bases unmatched. CDR3 sequence: CASSLWRGGSYNEQFF. The CDR3 DNA is TGTGCCAGCAGCTTGTGGCGGGGGGGCTCCTACAATGAGCAGTTCTTC.

This clone has more than one count but fewer than ten. The chain is built from TRBV10-3 and TRBJ2-1; TRBD2 agrees at 7 bases. V shed 0 bases and J 4 bases; nucleotides not matched to a gene: 6. The CDR3 spans 16 residues. CDR1 and CDR2 from the germline V gene are ENHRY and SYGVKD. The CDR3 sequence: CAISESSTSRYNEQFF. CDR3 in DNA: TGTGCCATCAGTGAGTCGTCGACTAGCCGGTACAATGAGCAGTTCTTC.

The chain joins TRBV30 to TRBJ2-1; 11 nucleotides align to TRBD2. The J segment lost 6 bases and the V segment lost 3 bases, leaving 13 bases of the junction unmatched. This CDR3 spans 17 amino acids. CDR1 is GTSNPN and CDR2 is SVGIG in the germline V gene (reference sequence). Written as DNA, the CDR3 is TGTGCCTGGAGCCACGGACTAGCGGGCGCCCCCGGCAATGAGCAGTTCTTC. Encoded protein: CAWSHGLAGAPGNEQFF.

V and J are TRBV4-1 and TRBJ2-4; unclear D gene. The CDR3 runs to 15 residues. Trimming shortened V by 1 base and J by 0 bases, and 7 bases separated the two germline ends. Germline V gene data show CDR1 as MGHRA and CDR2 as YSYEKL. The CDR3 nucleotides are TGCGCCAGCAGCCAAGGGGCAGTAGCCAAAAACATTCAGTACTTC. It is translated as CASSQGAVAKNIQYF.